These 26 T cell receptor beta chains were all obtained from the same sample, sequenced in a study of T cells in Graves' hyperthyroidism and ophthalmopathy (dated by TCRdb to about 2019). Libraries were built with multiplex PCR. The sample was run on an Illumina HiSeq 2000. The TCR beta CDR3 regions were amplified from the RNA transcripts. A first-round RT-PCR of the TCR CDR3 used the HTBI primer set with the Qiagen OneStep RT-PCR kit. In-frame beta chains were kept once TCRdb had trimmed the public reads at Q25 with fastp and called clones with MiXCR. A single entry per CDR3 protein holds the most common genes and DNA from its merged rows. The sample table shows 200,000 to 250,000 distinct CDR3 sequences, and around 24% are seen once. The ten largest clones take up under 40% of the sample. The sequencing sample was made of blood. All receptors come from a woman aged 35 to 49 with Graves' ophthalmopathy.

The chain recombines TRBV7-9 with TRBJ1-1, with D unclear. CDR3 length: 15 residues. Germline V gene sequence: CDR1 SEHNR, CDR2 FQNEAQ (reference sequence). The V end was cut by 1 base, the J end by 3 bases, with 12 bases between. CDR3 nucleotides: TGTGCCAGCAGCTTAGGGTGGGAGGTTGACACTGAAGCTTTCTTT. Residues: CASSLGWEVDTEAFF.

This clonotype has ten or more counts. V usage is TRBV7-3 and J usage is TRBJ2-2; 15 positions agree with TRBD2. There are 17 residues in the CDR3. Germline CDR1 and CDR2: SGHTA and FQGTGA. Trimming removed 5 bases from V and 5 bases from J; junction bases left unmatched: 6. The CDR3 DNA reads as TGTGCCAGCAGCGCGGGGACTAGCGGGAGGTCGACCGGGGAGCTGTTTTTT. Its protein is CASSAGTSGRSTGELFF.

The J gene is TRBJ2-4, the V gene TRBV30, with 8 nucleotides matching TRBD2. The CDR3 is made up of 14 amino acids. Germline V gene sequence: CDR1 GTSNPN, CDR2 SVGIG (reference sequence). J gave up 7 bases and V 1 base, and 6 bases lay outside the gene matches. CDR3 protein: CAWSEGLGVNIQYF. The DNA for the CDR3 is TGTGCCTGGAGTGAGGGACTAGGCGTCAACATTCAGTACTTC.

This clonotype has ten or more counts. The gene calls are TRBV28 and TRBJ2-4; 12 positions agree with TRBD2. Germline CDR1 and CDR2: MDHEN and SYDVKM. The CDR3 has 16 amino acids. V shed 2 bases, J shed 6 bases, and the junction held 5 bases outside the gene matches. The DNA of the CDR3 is TGTGCCAGCAGTTTACCTAGCGGGAGGGCCGTAAACATTCAGTACTTC. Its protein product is CASSLPSGRAVNIQYF.

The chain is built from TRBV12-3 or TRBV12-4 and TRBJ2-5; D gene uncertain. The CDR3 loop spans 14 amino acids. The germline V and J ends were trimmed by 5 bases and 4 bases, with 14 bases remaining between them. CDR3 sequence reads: CASSPAVGRETQYF. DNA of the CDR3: TGTGCCAGCAGTCCAGCCGTTGGGCGAGAGACCCAGTACTTC.

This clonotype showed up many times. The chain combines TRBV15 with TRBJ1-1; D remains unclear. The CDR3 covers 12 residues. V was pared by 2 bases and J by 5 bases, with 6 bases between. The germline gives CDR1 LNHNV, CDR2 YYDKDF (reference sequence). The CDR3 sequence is CATSRRATEAFF. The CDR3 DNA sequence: TGTGCCACCAGCAGACGAGCAACTGAAGCTTTCTTT.

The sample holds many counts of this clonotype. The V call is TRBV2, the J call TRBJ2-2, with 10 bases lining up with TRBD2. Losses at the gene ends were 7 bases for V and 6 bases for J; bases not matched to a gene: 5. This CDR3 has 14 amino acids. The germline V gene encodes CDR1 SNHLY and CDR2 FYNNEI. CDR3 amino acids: CASTLGLAAGELFF. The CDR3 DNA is TGTGCCAGCACCCTAGGACTAGCGGCCGGGGAGCTGTTTTTT.

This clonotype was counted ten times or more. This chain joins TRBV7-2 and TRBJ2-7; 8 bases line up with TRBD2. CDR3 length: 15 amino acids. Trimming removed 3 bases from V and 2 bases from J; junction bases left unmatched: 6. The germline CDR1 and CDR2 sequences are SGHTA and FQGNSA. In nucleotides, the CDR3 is TGTGCCAGCAGCTTGCTAGCGGGTTTTCCCTACGAGCAGTACTTC. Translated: CASSLLAGFPYEQYF.

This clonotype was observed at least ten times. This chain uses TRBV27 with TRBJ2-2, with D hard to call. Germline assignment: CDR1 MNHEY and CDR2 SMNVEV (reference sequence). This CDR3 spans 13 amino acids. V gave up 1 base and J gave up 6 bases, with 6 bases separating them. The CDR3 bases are TGTGCCAGCAGTTTATTGGGTGCCGGGGAGCTGTTTTTT. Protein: CASSLLGAGELFF.

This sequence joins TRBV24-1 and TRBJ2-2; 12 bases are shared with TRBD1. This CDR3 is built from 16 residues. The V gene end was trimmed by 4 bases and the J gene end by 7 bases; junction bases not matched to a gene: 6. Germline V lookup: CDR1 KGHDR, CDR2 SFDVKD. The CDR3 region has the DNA TGTGCCACCAGTGAACCCCGGGACAGGGGGCGCGGGGAGCTGTTTTTT. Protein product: CATSEPRDRGRGELFF.

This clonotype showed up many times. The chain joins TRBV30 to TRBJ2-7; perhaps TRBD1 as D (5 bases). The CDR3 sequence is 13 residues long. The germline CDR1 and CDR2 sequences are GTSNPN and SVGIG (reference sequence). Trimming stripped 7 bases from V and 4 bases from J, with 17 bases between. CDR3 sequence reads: CASNGAASYEQYF. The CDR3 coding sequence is TGTGCCTCCAATGGGGCAGCGAGTTACGAGCAGTACTTC.

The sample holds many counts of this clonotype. The CDR3 spells CATSPGGTGELFF. In nucleotides, the CDR3 is TGTGCCACCAGCCCCGGGGGCACCGGGGAGCTGTTTTTT. The chain couples TRBV15 to TRBJ2-2; D is possibly TRBD2 (6 bases). Germline values: CDR1 LNHNV, CDR2 YYDKDF (reference sequence). The CDR3 has 13 residues. Trimming removed 5 bases at V and 4 bases at J, with 8 bases between. Full variable domain (missing parts from reference TRBV15 and TRBJ2-2): DAMVIQNPRYQVTQFGKPVTLSCSQTLNHNVMYWYQQKSSQAPKLLFHYYDKDFNNEADTPDNFQSRRPNTSFCFLDIRSPGLGDTAMYLCATSPGGTGELFFGEGSRLTVL.

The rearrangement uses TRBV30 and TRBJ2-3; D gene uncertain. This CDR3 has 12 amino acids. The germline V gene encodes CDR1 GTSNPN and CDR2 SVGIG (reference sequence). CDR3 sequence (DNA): TGTGCGCGGTCGGAGATCTCAGATACGCAGTATTTT. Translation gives CARSEISDTQYF.

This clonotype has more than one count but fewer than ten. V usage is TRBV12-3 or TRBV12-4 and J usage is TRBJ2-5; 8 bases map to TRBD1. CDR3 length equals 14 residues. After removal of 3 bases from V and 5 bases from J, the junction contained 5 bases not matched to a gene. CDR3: CASSLGQVVETQYF. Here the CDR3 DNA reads TGTGCCAGCAGTTTGGGACAGGTTGTTGAGACCCAGTACTTC.

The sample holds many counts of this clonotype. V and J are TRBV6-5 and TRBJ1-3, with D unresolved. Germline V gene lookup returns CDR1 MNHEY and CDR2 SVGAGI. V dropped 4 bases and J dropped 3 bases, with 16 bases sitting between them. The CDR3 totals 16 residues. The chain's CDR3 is CASSSFGSGDGNTIYF. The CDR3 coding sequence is TGTGCCAGCAGTTCCTTTGGTTCGGGCGATGGAAACACCATATATTTT.

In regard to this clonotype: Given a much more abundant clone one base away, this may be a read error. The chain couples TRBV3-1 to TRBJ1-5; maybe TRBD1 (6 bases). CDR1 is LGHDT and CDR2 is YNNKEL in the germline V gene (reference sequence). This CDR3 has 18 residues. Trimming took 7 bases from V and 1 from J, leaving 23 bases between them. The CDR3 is CASKLRQGPCWSNQPQHF. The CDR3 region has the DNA TGTGCCAGCAAACTCAGGCAGGGGCCCTGCTGGAGCAATCAGCCCCAGCATTTT.

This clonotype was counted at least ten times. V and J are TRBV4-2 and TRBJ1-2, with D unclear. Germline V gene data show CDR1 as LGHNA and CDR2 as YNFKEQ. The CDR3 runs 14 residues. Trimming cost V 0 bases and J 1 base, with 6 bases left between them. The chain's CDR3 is CASSQDLVNYGYTF. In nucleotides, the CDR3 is TGTGCCAGCAGCCAAGATCTAGTTAACTATGGCTACACCTTC.

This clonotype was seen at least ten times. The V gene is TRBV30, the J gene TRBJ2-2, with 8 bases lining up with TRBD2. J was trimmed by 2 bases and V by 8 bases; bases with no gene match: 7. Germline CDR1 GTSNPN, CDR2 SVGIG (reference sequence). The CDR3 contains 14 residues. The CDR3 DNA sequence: TGTGCCAGATCCGGGACTAGAAACACCGGGGAGCTGTTTTTT. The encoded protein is CARSGTRNTGELFF.

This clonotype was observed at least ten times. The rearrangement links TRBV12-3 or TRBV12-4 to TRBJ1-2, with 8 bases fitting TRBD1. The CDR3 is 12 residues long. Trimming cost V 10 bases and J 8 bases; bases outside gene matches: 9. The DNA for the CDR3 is TGTGCCACCTCCGACAGGGGCGTCGGCTACACCTTC. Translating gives CATSDRGVGYTF.

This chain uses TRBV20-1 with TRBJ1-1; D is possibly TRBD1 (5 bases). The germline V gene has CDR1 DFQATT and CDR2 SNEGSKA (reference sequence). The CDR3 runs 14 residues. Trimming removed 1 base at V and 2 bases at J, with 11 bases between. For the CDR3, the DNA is TGCAGTGCTAGAGGAGGCAGGGTTAACACTGAAGCTTTCTTT. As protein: CSARGGRVNTEAFF.

The chain's CDR3 is CASTKTSGSTGELFF. CDR3 DNA: TGTGCCAGCACCAAGACTAGCGGGAGCACCGGGGAGCTGTTTTTT. This chain connects TRBV6-1 to TRBJ2-2; 12 bases are a match to TRBD2. V was pared by 7 bases and J by 4 bases, with 4 bases of the junction left unmatched. Germline-derived CDR1 and CDR2 are MNHNS and SASEGT. This CDR3 comprises 15 residues.

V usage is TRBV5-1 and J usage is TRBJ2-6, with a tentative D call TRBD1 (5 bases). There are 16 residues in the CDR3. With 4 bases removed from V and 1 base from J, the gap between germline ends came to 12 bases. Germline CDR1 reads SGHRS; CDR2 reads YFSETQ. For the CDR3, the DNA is TGCGCCAGCAGCCCCCCCGACAGATCTGGGGCCAACGTCCTGACTTTC. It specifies CASSPPDRSGANVLTF.

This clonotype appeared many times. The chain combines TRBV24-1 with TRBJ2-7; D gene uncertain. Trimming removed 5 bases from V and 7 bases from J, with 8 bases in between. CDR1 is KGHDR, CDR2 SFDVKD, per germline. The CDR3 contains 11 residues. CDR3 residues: CATSVGQEQYF. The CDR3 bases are TGTGCCACCAGTGTAGGGCAAGAGCAGTACTTC.

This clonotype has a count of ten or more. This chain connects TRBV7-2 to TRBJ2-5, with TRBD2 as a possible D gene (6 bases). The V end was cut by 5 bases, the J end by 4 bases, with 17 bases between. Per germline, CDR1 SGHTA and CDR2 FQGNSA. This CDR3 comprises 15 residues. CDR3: CASSPVEGGGETQYF. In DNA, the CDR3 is TGTGCCAGCAGCCCAGTGGAGGGTGGCGGAGAGACCCAGTACTTC.

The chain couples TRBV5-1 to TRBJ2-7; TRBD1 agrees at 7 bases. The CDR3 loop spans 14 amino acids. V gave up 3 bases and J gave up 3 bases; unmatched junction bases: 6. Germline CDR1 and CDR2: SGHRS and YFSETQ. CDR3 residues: CASSSGTVDYEQYF. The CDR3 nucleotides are TGCGCCAGCAGCTCGGGGACAGTTGACTACGAGCAGTACTTC.

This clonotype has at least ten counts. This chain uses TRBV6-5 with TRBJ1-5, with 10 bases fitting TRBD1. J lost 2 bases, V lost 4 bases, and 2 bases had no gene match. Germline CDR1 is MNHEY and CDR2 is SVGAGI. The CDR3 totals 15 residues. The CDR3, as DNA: TGTGCCAGCAGTTCCGGACAGGGGGGCAATCAGCCCCAGCATTTT. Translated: CASSSGQGGNQPQHF.